A single T cell receptor beta chain is shown here with its context. The data are from a study of blood T cell repertoires in COVID-19. The germline gives CDR1 SQVTM, CDR2 ANQGSEA. The CDR3 has 12 residues. The V gene lost 7 bases and the J gene lost 4 bases, with 13 bases spanning the gap. The table came from immunoSEQ multiplex PCR; TCRdb's copy has only in-frame clones and leaves some out. The sample contains 75,000 to 100,000 clones, about 87% of which appear only once. Sequencing was done on a sample of peripheral blood. This receptor was obtained from a human donor in a cohort sampled during active COVID-19. The chain employs TRBV29-1 and TRBJ1-2; D is undetermined. CDR3 amino acids: CSALGMGYGYTF. CDR3 in DNA: TGCAGCGCCCTAGGAATGGGCTATGGCTACACCTTC.